Each of the 18 T cell receptor beta chains below was sequenced from the same sample in a study of cytomegalovirus exposure and HLA in healthy donors. 13 Jbeta primers and 60 Vbeta primers were used for the PCR. Sequenced by immunoSEQ multiplex PCR; TCRdb stores in-frame clones only, minus some. Among about 50,000 clones listed, over 80% were seen once. The specimen was PBMCs. These receptors came from a man in his thirties or forties in good health and CMV-seronegative.

V and J are TRBV7-2 and TRBJ1-6, with 7 nucleotides matching TRBD1. Germline V gene sequence: CDR1 SGHTA, CDR2 FQGNSA. J gave up 9 bases and V 5 bases, and 10 bases lay outside the gene matches. This CDR3 is 15 amino acids long. CDR3 sequence reads: CASSQSPGQPSPLHF. DNA for the CDR3: TGTGCCAGCAGCCAGAGCCCGGGACAGCCTTCACCCCTCCACTTT.

This clone occurred once. V and J are TRBV2 and TRBJ2-2; 8 positions match TRBD1. CDR1 SNHLY and CDR2 FYNNEI come from the germline V gene. The CDR3 totals 16 residues. V lost 6 bases and J lost 1; bases outside the gene matches: 7. CDR3 in amino acids: CASSHPGQENTGELFF. For the CDR3, the DNA is TGTGCCAGCAGCCACCCGGGACAGGAGAACACCGGGGAGCTGTTTTTT.

The J gene is TRBJ1-1, the V gene TRBV6-5; D possibly corresponds to TRBD1 (6 bases). V lost 4 bases, J lost 5 bases, and 17 bases lay in between. Germline CDR1 reads MNHEY; CDR2 reads SVGAGI. The CDR3 length is 15 residues. CDR3 coding DNA: TGTGCCAGCAGTTGGTTCAGGGGTCTGAGAACTGAAGCTTTCTTT. This translates into CASSWFRGLRTEAFF.

The CDR3 here is CASSPYVGAGDATNEKLFF. The DNA of the CDR3 is TGTGCCAGTAGTCCCTATGTAGGGGCAGGGGATGCAACTAATGAAAAACTGTTTTTT. The rearrangement joins TRBV19 to TRBJ1-4, with a tentative D call TRBD1 (6 bases). The CDR3 contains 19 residues. Germline CDR1 reads LNHDA; CDR2 reads SQIVND (reference sequence). V lost 5 bases to trimming and J lost 0 bases, with 22 bases between them.

CDR3 loop: CASSLGLGQGAFQPQHF. The CDR3 nucleotides are TGTGCCAGCAGCTTAGGTCTGGGACAGGGGGCTTTTCAGCCCCAGCATTTT. This rearrangement joins TRBV7-2 to TRBJ1-5; 12 nucleotides agree with TRBD1. The trim removed 1 base at V and 6 bases at J, leaving 7 bases unmatched. The CDR3 totals 17 residues. CDR1 and CDR2 (germline): SGHTA, FQGNSA.

The chain is built from TRBV2 and TRBJ2-5, with a weak D call TRBD1 (5 bases). V lost 4 bases, J lost 1 base, and 13 bases lay in between. The length of the CDR3 is 15 residues. Germline assignment: CDR1 SNHLY and CDR2 FYNNEI. CDR3 region: CASSVRQSTQETQYF. The CDR3 coding sequence is TGTGCCAGCAGTGTGAGACAGTCCACCCAAGAGACCCAGTACTTC. The entire variable domain, with the rest obtained from reference TRBV2 and TRBJ2-5, is as follows: EPEVTQTPSHQVTQMGQEVILRCVPISNHLYFYWYRQILGQKVEFLVSFYNNEISEKSEIFDDQFSVERPDGSNFTLKIRSTKLEDSAMYFCASSVRQSTQETQYFGPGTRLLVL.

This clone was detected once. In nucleotides, the CDR3 is TGTGCCAGCAGCTTAGCGGCGGCAGGGGGCCCTGAAGCTTTCTTT. Amino acids: CASSLAAAGGPEAFF. The chain combines TRBV7-9 with TRBJ1-1, with 8 bases that match TRBD1. The CDR3 has 15 residues. Trimming removed 0 bases from V and 6 bases from J; junction bases left unmatched: 6. Germline loops: CDR1 SEHNR, CDR2 FQNEAQ (reference sequence).

This sequence joins TRBV7-9 and TRBJ2-2; 7 bases are a match to TRBD1. The CDR3 covers 16 residues. Germline V lookup: CDR1 SEHNR, CDR2 FQNEAQ (reference sequence). V gave up 5 bases and J gave up 5 bases; unmatched junction bases: 11. CDR3 loop: CASSPTAGTETGELFF. The CDR3 DNA is TGTGCCAGCAGCCCGACTGCCGGGACAGAAACCGGGGAGCTGTTTTTT.

The chain uses TRBV7-3 and TRBJ2-3; possible D gene TRBD1, 6 bases. CDR1 is SGHTA, CDR2 FQGTGA, per germline. The CDR3 covers 15 residues. Trimming stripped 2 bases from V and 2 bases from J, with 11 bases between. The CDR3 DNA reads TGTGCCAGCAGCTTATGGGGGACAAACACAGATACGCAGTATTTT. This gives the protein CASSLWGTNTDTQYF.

The chain combines TRBV7-8 with TRBJ1-6, with 7 positions matching TRBD1. Germline lookup yields CDR1 SGHVS and CDR2 FQNEAQ. Germline trimming cut 3 bases from V and 0 bases from J; bases unmatched to any gene: 5. The CDR3 has 17 residues. The CDR3 bases are TGTGCCAGCAGCTTTCGACAGGGATTCTCCTATAATTCACCCCTCCACTTT. This encodes CASSFRQGFSYNSPLHF.

This clone occurred once. The V gene is TRBV7-2, the J gene TRBJ2-1; 11 bases map to TRBD1. The germline gives CDR1 SGHTA, CDR2 FQGNSA. Losses at the gene ends were 3 bases for V and 1 base for J; bases not matched to a gene: 2. This CDR3 is 16 amino acids long. The DNA of the CDR3 is TGTGCCAGCAGCTTTCGGGACAGGGGGTCCTACAATGAGCAGTTCTTC. Amino acid sequence: CASSFRDRGSYNEQFF.

The rearrangement links TRBV9 to TRBJ2-3, with TRBD2 matching over 9 bases. V shed 3 bases, J shed 6 bases, and the junction held 11 bases outside the gene matches. The CDR3 runs 16 residues. CDR1 is SGDLS and CDR2 is YYNGEE in the germline V gene. CDR3 DNA: TGTGCCAGCAGCGGGGGACTAGCCCCGAGGGGGGATACGCAGTATTTT. Amino acid sequence: CASSGGLAPRGDTQYF.

J is TRBJ1-4 and V is TRBV9; D not certain. This CDR3 region has 13 residues. Per germline, CDR1 SGDLS and CDR2 YYNGEE. Deletions cut 4 bases from V and 5 bases from J, with 9 bases between. Here the CDR3 reads CASSPGRNEKLFF. The CDR3 DNA is TGTGCCAGCAGCCCCGGTCGGAATGAAAAACTGTTTTTT.

V and J are TRBV2 and TRBJ2-7, with D perhaps TRBD1 (6 bases). The CDR3 has 13 residues. Germline V gene lookup returns CDR1 SNHLY and CDR2 FYNNEI. Trimming removed 7 bases from V and 0 bases from J, with 10 bases in between. CDR3 sequence reads: CASKDSLSYEQYF. CDR3 sequence (DNA): TGTGCCAGCAAGGACAGCCTCTCCTACGAGCAGTACTTC.

The chain carries TRBV28 and TRBJ2-3; 9 bases line up with TRBD1. V dropped 5 bases and J dropped 6; count of bases not matched to a gene: 9. Germline V gene sequence: CDR1 MDHEN, CDR2 SYDVKM. This CDR3 is 15 amino acids long. CDR3 sequence reads: CASSAPGQGGDTQYF. Written as DNA, the CDR3 is TGTGCCAGCAGTGCGCCGGGACAGGGCGGTGATACGCAGTATTTT.

The CDR3 DNA reads TGTGCCAGCAGCCCCCGGACAGGGGGGTATGGCTACACCTTC. It specifies CASSPRTGGYGYTF. The chain carries TRBV6-6 and TRBJ1-2; 10 nucleotides agree with TRBD1. This CDR3 comprises 14 residues. The V gene end was trimmed by 6 bases and the J gene end by 5 bases; junction bases not matched to a gene: 6. Germline CDR1 MNHNY, CDR2 SVGAGI (reference sequence).

This clone was found once. The rearrangement uses TRBV6-5 and TRBJ1-4; TRBD1 matches at 8 bases. Trimming took 5 bases from V and 4 from J; bases not matched to a gene: 6. The CDR3 spans 15 residues. Germline V gene sequence: CDR1 MNHEY, CDR2 SVGAGI. In DNA form, the CDR3 reads TGTGCCAGCAGTCGACAGGGGCGCCTTAATGAAAAACTGTTTTTT. This encodes CASSRQGRLNEKLFF.

The chain couples TRBV6-4 to TRBJ2-3; 11 nucleotides agree with TRBD2. This CDR3 is 16 amino acids long. CDR1 MRHNA and CDR2 SNTAGT come from the germline V gene. The V gene end was trimmed by 2 bases and the J gene end by 3 bases; junction bases not matched to a gene: 4. CDR3 sequence: CASSDLAGGRTDTQYF. CDR3 sequence (DNA): TGTGCCAGCAGTGACCTAGCGGGAGGCCGTACAGATACGCAGTATTTT.